This TCR beta chain was recovered during a study of shared clonotypes between healthy human individuals. Study background: In total, the donors were a couple of women and a few men aged 18 to 49.

TCRdb's table, derived via immunoSEQ multiplex PCR, lists solely in-frame clones and lacks some. The table shows around 1.5 million clones, with approximately 98% occurring only once. Regarding the study as a whole: Relative to memory subsets, naive subsets generally showed larger estimated richness.

Caucasian adults living in Nashville, Tennessee, provided all samples. The ends lost 0 bases at V and 7 bases at J; junction bases unmatched: 8. Germline CDR1 and CDR2: SGHRS and YFSETQ. This CDR3 has 16 amino acids. Turning to this clone: Its antigen is unidentified.

Sequencing was carried out using naive CD4+ T cells sorted from blood. This sample's subset: CD45RA+ positively selected. This chain connects TRBV5-1 to TRBJ2-1; TRBD1 aligns across 9 bases. The receptor was derived from a man aged 25 to 40 in good health. The CDR3 protein is CASSLDTGGQVNEQFF. As DNA, the CDR3 is TGCGCCAGCAGCTTGGATACAGGGGGCCAGGTTAATGAGCAGTTCTTC.